The 31 T cell receptor beta chains reported below all come from one sample, sequenced in a study of response to subunit inactivated influenza vaccine. TCRdb analysed the RT-PCR reads with MiXCR anew, one entry per CDR3 protein. The sample carries 450,000 to 550,000 distinct CDR3 sequences, less than 30% recorded once. This specimen was CD4+ T cells sorted from PBMCs, taken approximately 5 days after vaccination. These receptors came from a man aged 45-65 years who received an inactivated influenza vaccine.

The chain employs TRBV20-1 and TRBJ2-7; D not resolved. This CDR3 has 10 amino acids. CDR1 is DFQATT and CDR2 is SNEGSKA in the germline V gene (reference sequence). V was trimmed by 3 bases and J by 6 bases, leaving 6 bases between them. Here the CDR3 reads CSASLVEQYF. Written as DNA, the CDR3 is TGCAGTGCTAGCTTGGTCGAGCAGTACTTC.

The chain carries TRBV30 and TRBJ2-7; 10 bases fit TRBD2. This CDR3 region has 14 residues. Trimming removed 5 bases from V and 3 bases from J; junction bases left unmatched: 7. Germline V gene lookup returns CDR1 GTSNPN and CDR2 SVGIG (reference sequence). The CDR3 sequence: CAWGSGGTNYEQYF. CDR3 nucleotides: TGTGCCTGGGGTAGCGGGGGGACGAACTACGAGCAGTACTTC.

The gene calls are TRBV20-1 and TRBJ1-5; D is perhaps TRBD1 (6 bases). Trimming removed 5 bases from V and 5 bases from J, with 16 bases in between. CDR3 length: 14 residues. From germline, CDR1 is DFQATT and CDR2 SNEGSKA (reference sequence). The CDR3 here is CSAHGGAPHQPQHF. CDR3 DNA: TGCAGTGCTCATGGGGGGGCGCCTCATCAGCCCCAGCATTTT.

This CDR3 reads CASSLAPRRYEQYF. DNA for the CDR3: TGCGCCAGCAGCTTGGCCCCCAGGAGATACGAGCAGTACTTC. The chain employs TRBV5-1 and TRBJ2-7; D is uncertain. Germline values: CDR1 SGHRS, CDR2 YFSETQ. The CDR3 has 14 residues. V was trimmed by 0 bases and J by 4 bases, leaving 11 bases between them.

The V gene is TRBV5-5, the J gene TRBJ2-1, with a possible D match to TRBD2 (6 bases). The germline V and J ends were trimmed by 1 base and 7 bases, with 9 bases remaining between them. This CDR3 contains 13 residues. The germline V gene encodes CDR1 SGHKS and CDR2 YYEKEE (reference sequence). For the CDR3, the DNA is TGTGCCAGCAGCTTGTTGGGGAGGAATGAGCAGTTCTTC. It yields the protein CASSLLGRNEQFF.

The V call is TRBV5-1, the J call TRBJ1-2; 8 bases map to TRBD1. V gave up 2 bases and J gave up 6 bases; unmatched junction bases: 3. The germline gives CDR1 SGHRS, CDR2 YFSETQ. There are 13 residues in the CDR3. As DNA, the CDR3 is TGCGCCAGCAGCTTACAGGGGGACCATGGCTACACCTTC. Translated: CASSLQGDHGYTF. The full variable domain, its missing parts supplied by reference TRBV5-1 and TRBJ1-2, is KAGVTQTPRYLIKTRGQQVTLSCSPISGHRSVSWYQQTPGQGLQFLFEYFSETQRNKGNFPGRFSGRQFSNSRSEMNVSTLELGDSALYLCASSLQGDHGYTFGSGTRLTVV.

This rearrangement joins TRBV6-1 to TRBJ2-7; TRBD1 agrees at 7 bases. V shed 6 bases and J 11 bases; nucleotides not matched to a gene: 22. This CDR3 contains 16 residues. Germline CDR1 is MNHNS and CDR2 is SASEGT. Written as DNA, the CDR3 is TGTGCCAGCAGCCGGGGACAGCAGGGTACGTCGGGGTTGAAGTACTTC. This gives the protein CASSRGQQGTSGLKYF.

This clonotype was counted a few times. This chain joins TRBV12-3 or TRBV12-4 and TRBJ2-4, with D tentatively TRBD1 or TRBD2 (7 bases each). This CDR3 is built from 20 residues. Trimming took off 2 bases at V and 0 bases at J, with 23 bases between the two ends. The CDR3 region has the DNA TGTGCCAGCAGTTTACCCCTTCTCAGGGGGGGACCCCTAGCCAAAAACATTCAGTACTTC. Its protein is CASSLPLLRGGPLAKNIQYF.

The J gene is TRBJ2-3, the V gene TRBV5-1; tentative D call: TRBD1 (6 bases). The V end was cut by 4 bases, the J end by 2 bases, with 14 bases between. The CDR3 has 15 amino acids. Germline V lookup: CDR1 SGHRS, CDR2 YFSETQ. The CDR3 loop reads CASSPMTGSTDTQYF. The CDR3, as DNA: TGCGCCAGCAGCCCTATGACAGGATCCACAGATACGCAGTATTTT.

This clonotype appeared a single time. The chain couples TRBV10-3 to TRBJ2-5; TRBD1 might be the D (6 bases). CDR1 and CDR2 from the germline V gene are ENHRY and SYGVKD. Trimming left V 3 bases short and J 4 bases short, with 12 bases between. This CDR3 contains 14 residues. The CDR3 loop reads CAISEMGAGETQYF. CDR3 in DNA: TGTGCCATCAGTGAAATGGGGGCGGGAGAGACCCAGTACTTC.

The chain uses TRBV4-2 and TRBJ2-7, with D perhaps assigned TRBD1 or TRBD2 (6 bases each). In germline, CDR1 is LGHNA, CDR2 YNFKEQ. The CDR3 is 15 amino acids. V lost 0 bases to trimming and J lost 2 bases, with 11 bases between them. For the CDR3, the DNA is TGTGCCAGCAGCCAAGATCCCGGGGGCCCCTACGAGCAGTACTTC. As protein: CASSQDPGGPYEQYF.

This clonotype was counted many times. The chain links TRBV4-1 to TRBJ2-4, with TRBD2 matching over 8 bases. Germline V lookup: CDR1 MGHRA, CDR2 YSYEKL. With 7 bases clipped from V and 9 bases from J, the junction kept 8 bases outside the gene matches. This CDR3 has 13 amino acids. DNA of the CDR3: TGCGCCAGCAAGAAAGCGGGAGAGGCCATTCAGTACTTC. Translating gives CASKKAGEAIQYF.

The genes are TRBV20-1 and TRBJ2-5; D is ambiguous. The CDR3 spans 13 residues. The ends were cut back, 6 bases at V and 5 bases at J, with 16 bases in the middle. CDR1 is DFQATT and CDR2 is SNEGSKA in the germline V gene (reference sequence). The DNA for the CDR3 is TGCAGTGCCCTTACGGACCTACGGGAGACCCAGTACTTC. Translation gives CSALTDLRETQYF.

This clonotype showed up just once. CDR3 nucleotide sequence: TGTGCCAGCAGCTTAGTGGGGACAGGAAACTACGAGCAGTACTTC. This gives the protein CASSLVGTGNYEQYF. The chain employs TRBV11-2 and TRBJ2-7, with 8 bases aligning to TRBD1. After removal of 1 base from V and 3 bases from J, the junction contained 5 bases not matched to a gene. CDR1 is SGHAT and CDR2 is FQNNGV in the germline V gene. The CDR3 spans 15 residues. Using reference TRBV11-2 and TRBJ2-7 for the parts outside the CDR3, the full variable domain is EAGVAQSPRYKIIEKRQSVAFWCNPISGHATLYWYQQILGQGPKLLIQFQNNGVVDDSQLPKDRFSAERLKGVDSTLKIQPAKLEDSAVYLCASSLVGTGNYEQYFGPGTRLTVT.

In regard to this clonotype: This clone may be a read error of a much larger clone one base away. This sequence joins TRBV7-9 and TRBJ1-6; no reliable D call. CDR3 length: 13 amino acids. The germline V and J ends were trimmed by 1 base and 7 bases, with 5 bases remaining between them. The germline V gene encodes CDR1 SEHNR and CDR2 FQNEAQ (reference sequence). The chain's CDR3 is CASSLDMNSPLHF. The CDR3 bases are TGTGCCAGCAGCTTAGATATGAATTCACCCCTCCACTTT.

The gene calls are TRBV24-1 and TRBJ2-7; perhaps TRBD2 as D (5 bases). Germline CDR1 and CDR2: KGHDR and SFDVKD. The ends were cut back, 2 bases at V and 12 bases at J, with 16 bases in the middle. This CDR3 region has 13 residues. CDR3 DNA sequence: TGTGCCACCAGTGATTCCCCGGGAACCCAGCGGTACTTC. This gives the protein CATSDSPGTQRYF.

The rearrangement joins TRBV12-3 or TRBV12-4 to TRBJ2-3; no clear D. There are 13 residues in the CDR3. Trimming shortened V by 5 bases and J by 4 bases, and 10 bases separated the two germline ends. CDR3 coding DNA: TGTGCCAGCAGTAAAGGGATGGCAGATACGCAGTATTTT. Translation gives CASSKGMADTQYF.

The rearrangement links TRBV6-2 or TRBV6-3 to TRBJ2-3; the match to TRBD2 covers 10 bases. The CDR3 totals 19 residues. Germline V gene sequence: CDR1 MNHEY, CDR2 SVGEGT. The V and J ends lost 0 bases and 4 bases, in that order; junction bases with no gene match: 13. The CDR3 loop is CASSYSKSRAGGPADTQYF. The CDR3 nucleotides read TGTGCCAGCAGTTACTCGAAATCCAGAGCGGGAGGGCCGGCAGATACGCAGTATTTT.

This clonotype was counted between two and nine times. This chain joins TRBV6-2 or TRBV6-3 and TRBJ2-1; weak D call: TRBD2 (6 bases). The V and J ends lost 6 bases and 2 bases respectively, with 17 bases between them. CDR1 is MNHEY, CDR2 SVGEGT, per germline. CDR3 length: 16 residues. The CDR3 DNA reads TGTGCCAGCAGCCGCTCGAGCGGGTTCACCTACAATGAGCAGTTCTTC. Amino acids: CASSRSSGFTYNEQFF.

The chain combines TRBV11-2 with TRBJ1-1; 7 bases are a match to TRBD1. Germline-derived CDR1 and CDR2 are SGHAT and FQNNGV. CDR3 length: 14 residues. J gave up 7 bases and V 5 bases, and 10 bases lay outside the gene matches. The CDR3 region is CASSLDRMSGEAFF. CDR3 bases: TGTGCCAGCAGCCTGGACAGGATGAGTGGTGAAGCTTTCTTT.

This clonotype was seen only a few times. The chain recombines TRBV24-1 with TRBJ2-1, with D maybe TRBD2 (6 bases). This CDR3 is 13 amino acids long. V lost 9 bases and J 0 bases, leaving 8 bases between the germline ends. Germline values: CDR1 KGHDR, CDR2 SFDVKD. CDR3 region: CATRGSSYNEQFF. For the CDR3, the DNA is TGTGCCACCCGGGGGAGCTCCTACAATGAGCAGTTCTTC.

With respect to this clonotype: As the CDR3 is not closed by the conserved phenylalanine or tryptophan, this likely results from a read error. The chain carries TRBV20-1 and TRBJ2-5; D possibly corresponds to TRBD2 (6 bases). The V end was cut by 0 bases, the J end by 4 bases, with 15 bases between. Per the germline V gene, CDR1 is DFQATT and CDR2 is SNEGSKA (reference sequence). The CDR3 extends over 15 amino acids. DNA of the CDR3: TGCAGTGCTAGAGATCCGGGGCGGGGAGGAGAGACCCAGTACTTA. It specifies CSARDPGRGGETQYL.

Only a few counts were recorded for this clonotype. This rearrangement joins TRBV5-6 to TRBJ2-6, with 8 positions matching TRBD1. The V segment lost 3 bases and the J segment 3 bases; nucleotides outside the gene matches: 2. Germline V gene sequence: CDR1 SGHDT, CDR2 YYEEEE. This CDR3 comprises 15 residues. CDR3 in amino acids: CASSSRGHGANVLTF. CDR3 coding DNA: TGTGCCAGCAGCTCCAGGGGGCATGGGGCCAACGTCCTGACTTTC.

J is TRBJ2-1 and V is TRBV5-1; 14 bases match TRBD2. After removal of 4 bases from V and 10 bases from J, the junction contained 7 bases not matched to a gene. The CDR3 has 15 residues. Germline V gene lookup returns CDR1 SGHRS and CDR2 YFSETQ. CDR3 residues: CASSLGTSGSREQFF. The DNA of the CDR3 is TGCGCCAGCAGCCTCGGGACTAGCGGGAGTCGCGAGCAGTTCTTC.

This sequence joins TRBV7-3 and TRBJ2-2; D remains unclear. Deletions cut 5 bases from V and 0 bases from J, with 16 bases between. The germline V gene has CDR1 SGHTA and CDR2 FQGTGA. The CDR3 is 17 amino acids. DNA for the CDR3: TGTGCCAGCAGCCCAAGGCGCGGTTTCCCGAACACCGGGGAGCTGTTTTTT. Its protein is CASSPRRGFPNTGELFF. Using reference TRBV7-3 and TRBJ2-2 for the parts outside the CDR3, the full variable domain is GAGVSQTPSNKVTEKGKYVELRCDPISGHTALYWYRQSLGQGPEFLIYFQGTGAADDSGLPNDRFFAVRPEGSVSTLKIQRTERGDSAVYLCASSPRRGFPNTGELFFGEGSRLTVL.

The count of this clonotype is one. V and J are TRBV20-1 and TRBJ1-4, with 8 bases identical to TRBD1. Germline V gene lookup returns CDR1 DFQATT and CDR2 SNEGSKA (reference sequence). The CDR3 runs 14 residues. V trimming: 6 bases; J trimming: 7 bases; junction bases outside the gene matches: 10. CDR3 region: CSAPQGEGGEKLFF. DNA of the CDR3: TGCAGTGCGCCACAGGGGGAGGGAGGTGAAAAACTGTTTTTT.

The sample holds a few counts of this clonotype. The chain recombines TRBV6-1 with TRBJ1-2, with a tentative D call TRBD1 (6 bases). Looked up from germline, CDR1 is MNHNS and CDR2 is SASEGT. CDR3 length equals 15 residues. The germline V and J ends were trimmed by 5 bases and 4 bases, with 17 bases remaining between them. CDR3 amino acids: CASSSLEVGAYGYTF. The DNA of the CDR3 is TGTGCCAGCAGTAGCCTAGAGGTGGGGGCCTATGGCTACACCTTC.

This chain joins TRBV2 and TRBJ2-2, with D tentatively TRBD1 (7 bases). This CDR3 comprises 21 residues. Trimming cost V 0 bases and J 0 bases, with 23 bases left between them. Germline V gene sequence: CDR1 SNHLY, CDR2 FYNNEI. In DNA, the CDR3 is TGTGCCAGCAGTGAAGCGCTTCGGTGGCAGGGGGGCCACGCGAACACCGGGGAGCTGTTTTTT. This codes for CASSEALRWQGGHANTGELFF. Variable domain in full (rest from reference TRBV2 and TRBJ2-2): EPEVTQTPSHQVTQMGQEVILRCVPISNHLYFYWYRQILGQKVEFLVSFYNNEISEKSEIFDDQFSVERPDGSNFTLKIRSTKLEDSAMYFCASSEALRWQGGHANTGELFFGEGSRLTVL.

Many counts were recorded for this clonotype. V usage is TRBV28 and J usage is TRBJ2-1; D remains ambiguous. Germline assignment: CDR1 MDHEN and CDR2 SYDVKM. The V end was cut by 0 bases, the J end by 8 bases, with 8 bases between. The CDR3 is 13 residues long. Here the CDR3 reads CASSLWGRDEQFF. CDR3 bases: TGTGCCAGCAGTTTATGGGGAAGGGATGAGCAGTTCTTC.

DNA of the CDR3: TGTGCCAGCAAGGACAGGGGTTTAGGGGAAGCTTTCTTT. Translating gives CASKDRGLGEAFF. J is TRBJ1-1 and V is TRBV7-2, with 9 bases lining up with TRBD1. Germline loops: CDR1 SGHTA, CDR2 FQGNSA. V was pared by 7 bases and J by 8 bases, with 8 bases of the junction left unmatched. The CDR3 totals 13 residues.

This clonotype showed up just a few times. The rearrangement links TRBV7-2 to TRBJ1-1, with D unresolved. Germline CDR1 reads SGHTA; CDR2 reads FQGNSA. Trimming left V 2 bases short and J 4 bases short, with 8 bases between. The CDR3 runs 13 residues. The DNA of the CDR3 is TGTGCCAGCAGCTTACGTCGGGGCACTGAAGCTTTCTTT. Amino acid sequence: CASSLRRGTEAFF.